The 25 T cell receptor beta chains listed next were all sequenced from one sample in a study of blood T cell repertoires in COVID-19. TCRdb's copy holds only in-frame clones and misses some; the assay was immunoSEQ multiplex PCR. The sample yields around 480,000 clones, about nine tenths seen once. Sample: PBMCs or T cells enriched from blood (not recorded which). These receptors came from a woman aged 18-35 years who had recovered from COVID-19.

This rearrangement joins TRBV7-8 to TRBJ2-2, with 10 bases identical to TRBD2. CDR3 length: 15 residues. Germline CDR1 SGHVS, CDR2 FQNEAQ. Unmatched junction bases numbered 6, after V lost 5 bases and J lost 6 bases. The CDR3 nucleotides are TGTGCCAGCAGCCCATCGAGCGGGGGGGCCGGGGAGCTGTTTTTT. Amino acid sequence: CASSPSSGGAGELFF.

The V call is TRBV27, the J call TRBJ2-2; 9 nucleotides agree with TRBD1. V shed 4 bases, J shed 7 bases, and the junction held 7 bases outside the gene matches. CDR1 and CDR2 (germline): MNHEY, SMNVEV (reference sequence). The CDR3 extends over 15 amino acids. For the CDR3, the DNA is TGTGCCAGCAGTTCAGGGACAGGGACGAACGGGGAGCTGTTTTTT. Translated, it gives CASSSGTGTNGELFF.

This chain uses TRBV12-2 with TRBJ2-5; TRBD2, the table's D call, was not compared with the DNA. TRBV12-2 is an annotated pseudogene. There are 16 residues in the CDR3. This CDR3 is CASRLRLAGKGETQYF. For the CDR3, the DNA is TGTGCAAGTCGCTTAAGACTAGCGGGGAAGGGAGAGACCCAGTACTTC.

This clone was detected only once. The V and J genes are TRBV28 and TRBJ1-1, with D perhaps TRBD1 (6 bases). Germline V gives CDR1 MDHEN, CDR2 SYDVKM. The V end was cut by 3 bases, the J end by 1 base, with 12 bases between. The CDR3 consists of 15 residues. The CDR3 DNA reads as TGTGCCAGCAGTTTTGGGGGCAGCCCGAACACTGAAGCTTTCTTT. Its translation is CASSFGGSPNTEAFF.

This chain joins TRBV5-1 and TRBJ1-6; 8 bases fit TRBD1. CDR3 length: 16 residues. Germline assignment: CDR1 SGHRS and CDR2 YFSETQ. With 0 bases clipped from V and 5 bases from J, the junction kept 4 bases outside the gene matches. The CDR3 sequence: CASSLAGTGNNSPLHF. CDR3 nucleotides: TGCGCCAGCAGCTTGGCCGGGACAGGCAATAATTCACCCCTCCACTTT.

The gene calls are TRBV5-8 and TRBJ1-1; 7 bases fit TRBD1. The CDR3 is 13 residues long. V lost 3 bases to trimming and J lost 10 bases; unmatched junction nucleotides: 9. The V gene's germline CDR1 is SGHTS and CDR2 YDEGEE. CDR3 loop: CASSSLTGRRAFF. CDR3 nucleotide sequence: TGTGCCAGCAGCTCCCTGACAGGGAGAAGAGCTTTCTTT.

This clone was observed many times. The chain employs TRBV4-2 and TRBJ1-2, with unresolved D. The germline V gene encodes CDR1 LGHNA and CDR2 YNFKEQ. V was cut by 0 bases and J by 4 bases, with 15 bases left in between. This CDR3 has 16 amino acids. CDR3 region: CASSQDRWEGSYGYTF. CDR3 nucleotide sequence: TGTGCCAGCAGCCAAGATCGGTGGGAGGGTAGCTATGGCTACACCTTC.

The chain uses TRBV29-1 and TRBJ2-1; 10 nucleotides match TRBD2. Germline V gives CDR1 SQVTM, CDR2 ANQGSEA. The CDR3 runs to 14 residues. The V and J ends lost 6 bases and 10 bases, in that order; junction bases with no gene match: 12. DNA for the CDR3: TGCAGCGTCGCTCCTAGCGGGGGAATGAGCGAGCAGTTCTTC. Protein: CSVAPSGGMSEQFF.

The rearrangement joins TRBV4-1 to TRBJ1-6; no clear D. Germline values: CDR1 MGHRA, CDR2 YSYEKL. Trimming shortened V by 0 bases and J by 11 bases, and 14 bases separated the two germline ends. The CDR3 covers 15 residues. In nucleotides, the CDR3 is TGCGCCAGCAGCCAAGAGGACTCTCGGCAAGCACCCCTCCACTTT. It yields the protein CASSQEDSRQAPLHF.

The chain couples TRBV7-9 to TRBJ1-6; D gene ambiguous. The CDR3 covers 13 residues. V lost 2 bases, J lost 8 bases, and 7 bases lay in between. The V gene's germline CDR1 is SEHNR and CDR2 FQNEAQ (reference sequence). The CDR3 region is CASSLLGDSPLHF. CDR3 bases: TGTGCCAGCAGCTTACTCGGGGATTCACCCCTCCACTTT.

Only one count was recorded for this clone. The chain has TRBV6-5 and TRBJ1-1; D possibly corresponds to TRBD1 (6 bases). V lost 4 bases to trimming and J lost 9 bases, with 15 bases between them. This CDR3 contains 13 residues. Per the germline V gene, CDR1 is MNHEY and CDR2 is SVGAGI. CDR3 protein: CASSSDQGLKAFF. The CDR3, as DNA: TGTGCCAGCAGTTCCGACCAGGGGTTAAAAGCTTTCTTT.

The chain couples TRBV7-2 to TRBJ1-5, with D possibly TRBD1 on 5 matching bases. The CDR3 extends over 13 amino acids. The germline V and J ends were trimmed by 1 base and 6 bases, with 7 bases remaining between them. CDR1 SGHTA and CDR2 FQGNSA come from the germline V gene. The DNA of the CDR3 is TGTGCCAGCAGCTTAGTAGGGGTTCAGCCCCAGCATTTT. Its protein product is CASSLVGVQPQHF. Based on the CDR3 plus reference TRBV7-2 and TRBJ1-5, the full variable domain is GAGVSQSPSNKVTEKGKDVELRCDPISGHTALYWYRQSLGQGLEFLIYFQGNSAPDKSGLPSDRFSAERTGGSVSTLTIQRTQQEDSAVYLCASSLVGVQPQHFGDGTRLSIL.

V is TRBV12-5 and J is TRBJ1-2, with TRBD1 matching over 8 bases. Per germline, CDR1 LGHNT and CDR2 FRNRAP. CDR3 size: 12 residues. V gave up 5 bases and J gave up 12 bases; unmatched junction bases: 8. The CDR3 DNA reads TGTGCTAGTGGTCCGCCACAGGGGGGTAACACCTTC. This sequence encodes CASGPPQGGNTF. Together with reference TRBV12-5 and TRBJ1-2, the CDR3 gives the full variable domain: DARVTQTPRHKVTEMGQEVTMRCQPILGHNTVFWYRQTMMQGLELLAYFRNRAPLDDSGMPKDRFSAEMPDATLATLKIQPSEPRDSAVYFCASGPPQGGNTFGSGTRLTVV.

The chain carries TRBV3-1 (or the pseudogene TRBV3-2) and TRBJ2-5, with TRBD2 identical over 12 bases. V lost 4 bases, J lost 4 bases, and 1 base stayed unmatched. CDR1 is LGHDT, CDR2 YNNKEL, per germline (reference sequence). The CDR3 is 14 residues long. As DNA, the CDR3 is TGTGCCAGCAGCCGGGGACTAGCGGGAGAGACCCAGTACTTC. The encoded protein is CASSRGLAGETQYF.

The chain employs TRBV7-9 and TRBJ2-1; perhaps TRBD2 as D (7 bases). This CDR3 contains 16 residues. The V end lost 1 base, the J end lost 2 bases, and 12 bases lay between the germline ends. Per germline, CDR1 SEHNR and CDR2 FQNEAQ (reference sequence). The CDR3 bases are TGTGCCAGCAGCTTAGACGGGGGGCGCACCTACAATGAGCAGTTCTTC. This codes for CASSLDGGRTYNEQFF.

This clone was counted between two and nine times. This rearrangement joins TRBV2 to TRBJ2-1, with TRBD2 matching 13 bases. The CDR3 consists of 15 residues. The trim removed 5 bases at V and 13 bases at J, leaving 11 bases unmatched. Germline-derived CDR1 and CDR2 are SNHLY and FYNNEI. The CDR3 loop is CASSRTTGLAGVQFF. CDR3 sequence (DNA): TGTGCCAGCAGTCGCACCACTGGACTAGCGGGGGTCCAGTTCTTC. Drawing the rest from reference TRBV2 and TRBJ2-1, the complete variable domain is EPEVTQTPSHQVTQMGQEVILRCVPISNHLYFYWYRQILGQKVEFLVSFYNNEISEKSEIFDDQFSVERPDGSNFTLKIRSTKLEDSAMYFCASSRTTGLAGVQFFGPGTRLTVL.

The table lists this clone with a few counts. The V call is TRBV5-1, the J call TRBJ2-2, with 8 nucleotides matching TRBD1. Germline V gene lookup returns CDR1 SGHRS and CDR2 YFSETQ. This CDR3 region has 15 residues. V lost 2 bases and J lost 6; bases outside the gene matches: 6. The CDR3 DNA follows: TGCGCCAGCAGCTTTAGACAGGGGTCGGCCGGGGAGCTGTTTTTT. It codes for CASSFRQGSAGELFF. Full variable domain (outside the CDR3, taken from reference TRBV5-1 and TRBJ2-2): KAGVTQTPRYLIKTRGQQVTLSCSPISGHRSVSWYQQTPGQGLQFLFEYFSETQRNKGNFPGRFSGRQFSNSRSEMNVSTLELGDSALYLCASSFRQGSAGELFFGEGSRLTVL.

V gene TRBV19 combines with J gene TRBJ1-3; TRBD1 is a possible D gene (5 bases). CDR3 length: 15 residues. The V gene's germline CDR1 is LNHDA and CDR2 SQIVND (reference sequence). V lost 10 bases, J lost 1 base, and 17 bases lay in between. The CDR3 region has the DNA TGTGCCACCTCCCGGGGGAGAACGTCTGGAAACACCATATATTTT. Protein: CATSRGRTSGNTIYF.

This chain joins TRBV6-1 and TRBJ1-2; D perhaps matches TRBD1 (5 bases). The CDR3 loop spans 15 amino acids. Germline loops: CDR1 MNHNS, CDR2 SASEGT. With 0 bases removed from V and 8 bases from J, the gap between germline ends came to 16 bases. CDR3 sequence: CASSEAPDTFLGYTF. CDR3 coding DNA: TGTGCCAGCAGTGAAGCACCGGACACCTTTTTAGGCTACACCTTC.

The CDR3 DNA sequence: TGCGCCAGCAGCCCCCAGGGTGGCAGCGATCAGCCCCAGCATTTT. Its protein is CASSPQGGSDQPQHF. This chain uses TRBV5-1 with TRBJ1-5, with D possibly TRBD1 on 5 matching bases. V was pared by 4 bases and J by 5 bases, with 16 bases between. Looked up from germline, CDR1 is SGHRS and CDR2 is YFSETQ. The CDR3 runs 15 residues.

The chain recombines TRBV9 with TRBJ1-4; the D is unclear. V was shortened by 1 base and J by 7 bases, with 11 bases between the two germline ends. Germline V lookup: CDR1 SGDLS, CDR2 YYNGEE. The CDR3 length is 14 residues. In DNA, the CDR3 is TGTGCCAGCAGCGTAAACGGGGAGGGTGAAAAACTGTTTTTT. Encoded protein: CASSVNGEGEKLFF.

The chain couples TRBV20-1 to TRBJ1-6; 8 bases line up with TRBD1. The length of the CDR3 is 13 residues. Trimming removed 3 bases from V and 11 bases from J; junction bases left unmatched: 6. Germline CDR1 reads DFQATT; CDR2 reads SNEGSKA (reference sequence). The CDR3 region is CSASRQGTAPLHF. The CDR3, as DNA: TGCAGTGCTAGTCGACAGGGGACTGCACCCCTCCACTTT.

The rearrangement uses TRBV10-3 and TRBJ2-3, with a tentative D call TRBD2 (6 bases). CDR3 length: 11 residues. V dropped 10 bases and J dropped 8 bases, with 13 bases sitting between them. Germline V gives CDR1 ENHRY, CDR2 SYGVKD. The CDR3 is CANGIGGTQYF. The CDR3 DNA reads TGTGCCAACGGGATCGGGGGTACGCAGTATTTT.

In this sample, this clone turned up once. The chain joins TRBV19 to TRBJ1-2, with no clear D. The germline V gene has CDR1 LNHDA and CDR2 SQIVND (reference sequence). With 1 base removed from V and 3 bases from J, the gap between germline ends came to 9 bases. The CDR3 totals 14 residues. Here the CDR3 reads CASSIGGLYYGYTF. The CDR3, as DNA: TGTGCCAGTAGTATAGGTGGGCTGTACTATGGCTACACCTTC.

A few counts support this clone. The DNA of the CDR3 is TGTGCCAGCAGCCTAGAGCCTGCAACTAATGAAAAACTGTTTTTT. It is translated as CASSLEPATNEKLFF. The gene calls are TRBV5-8 and TRBJ1-4; D unclear. Trimming removed 4 bases from V and 0 bases from J, with 10 bases in between. CDR1 is SGHTS and CDR2 is YDEGEE in the germline V gene. The CDR3 contains 15 residues.